Below are 19 T cell receptor beta chains sequenced from a single sample in a study of blood T cells in healthy people across ages. With a J-beta primer mix and a sample-barcoded 5' primer, a second PCR ran roughly 7 to 11 cycles. MiXCR, run by TCRdb on the 5' RACE reads, gives a single entry per CDR3 protein. The table includes 910,000 or so distinct CDR3 sequences, 51% detected once. The sequenced sample was blood. The receptors shown here come from a woman in her sixties or seventies in good health.

This clonotype was found once. The V gene is TRBV20-1, the J gene TRBJ2-1, with TRBD2 identical over 7 bases. CDR3 length: 15 residues. With V trimmed by 3 bases and J by 3 bases, 8 bases remained unmatched. The germline gives CDR1 DFQATT, CDR2 SNEGSKA (reference sequence). The CDR3 region is CSASLGRAYYNEQFF. CDR3 nucleotide sequence: TGCAGTGCTAGCCTGGGGAGGGCCTACTACAATGAGCAGTTCTTC.

V and J are TRBV12-5 and TRBJ2-5; 16 positions match TRBD2. The J segment lost 3 bases and the V segment lost 3 bases, leaving 10 bases of the junction unmatched. CDR3 length: 19 amino acids. Germline V gene lookup returns CDR1 LGHNT and CDR2 FRNRAP. For the CDR3, the DNA is TGTGCTAGTGGTTTCGGCTTGGGACTAGCGGGAGGGCCGAAAGAGACCCAGTACTTC. This codes for CASGFGLGLAGGPKETQYF.

The V and J genes are TRBV5-1 and TRBJ1-2, with TRBD1 matching 11 bases. CDR3 length: 17 residues. V shed 4 bases, J shed 3 bases, and the junction held 11 bases outside the gene matches. Germline V CDR1 and CDR2: SGHRS, YFSETQ. The DNA for the CDR3 is TGCGCCAGCAGCCGCAGAATCCGGGACAGGGGGGACTATGGCTACACCTTC. Protein: CASSRRIRDRGDYGYTF.

This clonotype was seen a few times. The V and J genes are TRBV29-1 and TRBJ2-2; D unclear. The CDR3 runs to 14 residues. Germline V CDR1 and CDR2: SQVTM, ANQGSEA. Trimming took off 4 bases at V and 2 bases at J, with 11 bases between the two ends. CDR3 sequence (DNA): TGCAGCGTTGCTGTGACTCCCAACACCGGGGAGCTGTTTTTT. It translates to CSVAVTPNTGELFF.

The chain uses TRBV29-1 and TRBJ2-3, with D possibly TRBD1 on 5 matching bases. Germline V CDR1 and CDR2: SQVTM, ANQGSEA. The CDR3 sequence is 14 residues long. Trimming removed 4 bases at V and 5 bases at J, with 16 bases between. CDR3 in amino acids: CSVAVTDIRDTQYF. DNA for the CDR3: TGCAGCGTTGCGGTGACAGATATTAGAGATACGCAGTATTTT.

This clonotype has more than one count but fewer than ten. The V and J genes are TRBV4-1 and TRBJ2-1; TRBD2 agrees at 10 bases. Germline lookup yields CDR1 MGHRA and CDR2 YSYEKL. V dropped 1 base and J dropped 4; count of bases not matched to a gene: 10. The CDR3 loop spans 18 amino acids. DNA of the CDR3: TGCGCCAGCAGCCAAGTGGCTAGCGGGAGTAGTATATACAATGAGCAGTTCTTC. Translating it yields CASSQVASGSSIYNEQFF.

The rearrangement joins TRBV6-1 to TRBJ2-7; 14 bases are a match to TRBD2. The CDR3 extends over 14 amino acids. V dropped 6 bases and J dropped 7; count of bases not matched to a gene: 5. Germline V gives CDR1 MNHNS, CDR2 SASEGT. The CDR3 loop is CASRTGTSGREQYF. The CDR3 DNA reads TGTGCCAGCAGAACCGGGACTAGCGGGAGAGAGCAGTACTTC.

The CDR3 DNA reads as TGTGCCAGCAGCCACCCCGGGACAGGGGATCCAGATACGCAGTATTTT. Translation: CASSHPGTGDPDTQYF. The J gene is TRBJ2-3, the V gene TRBV5-6; 10 bases agree with TRBD1. V trimming: 4 bases; J trimming: 4 bases; junction bases outside the gene matches: 9. CDR3 length equals 16 residues. Germline lookup yields CDR1 SGHDT and CDR2 YYEEEE.

The CDR3 sequence is CSASPTSGRLQAQYF. The CDR3 DNA follows: TGCAGTGCTAGCCCGACTAGCGGGAGGCTCCAAGCCCAGTACTTC. This rearrangement joins TRBV20-1 to TRBJ2-5; 13 bases line up with TRBD2. The junction had 10 bases not matched to a gene; V was cut back by 3 bases and J by 9 bases. Germline CDR1 and CDR2: DFQATT and SNEGSKA (reference sequence). This CDR3 comprises 15 residues.

The rearrangement links TRBV29-1 to TRBJ1-2; weak D call: TRBD1 (5 bases). This CDR3 has 12 residues. CDR1 and CDR2 from the germline V gene are SQVTM and ANQGSEA. V lost 6 bases to trimming and J lost 5 bases, with 13 bases between them. The CDR3 reads CSVRKGEYGYTF. DNA for the CDR3: TGCAGCGTCCGAAAAGGGGAGTATGGCTACACCTTC.

This clonotype was observed a few times. V usage is TRBV15 and J usage is TRBJ2-3, with no clear D. The CDR3 has 15 residues. Germline V lookup: CDR1 LNHNV, CDR2 YYDKDF (reference sequence). V lost 1 base to trimming and J lost 0 bases, with 8 bases between them. The CDR3 reads CATSRVAESTDTQYF. CDR3 bases: TGTGCCACCAGCAGAGTTGCAGAAAGCACAGATACGCAGTATTTT. Using reference TRBV15 and TRBJ2-3 for the parts outside the CDR3, the full variable domain is DAMVIQNPRYQVTQFGKPVTLSCSQTLNHNVMYWYQQKSSQAPKLLFHYYDKDFNNEADTPDNFQSRRPNTSFCFLDIRSPGLGDTAMYLCATSRVAESTDTQYFGPGTRLTVL.

CDR3 in DNA: TGCAGTGCCCACCACTGGACAGCCAAAGAGACCCAGTACTTC. This encodes CSAHHWTAKETQYF. J is TRBJ2-5 and V is TRBV20-1, with D perhaps TRBD1 (6 bases). The length of the CDR3 is 14 residues. Trimming took off 6 bases at V and 3 bases at J, with 17 bases between the two ends. Germline V gene sequence: CDR1 DFQATT, CDR2 SNEGSKA (reference sequence).

The gene calls are TRBV7-9 and TRBJ2-3; D is unclear. V shed 5 bases and J shed 4 bases, with 13 bases lying between them. Germline V CDR1 and CDR2: SEHNR, FQNEAQ (reference sequence). This CDR3 comprises 14 residues. CDR3 loop: CASSLKGPADTQYF. The CDR3 DNA reads TGTGCCAGCAGCCTAAAAGGACCCGCAGATACGCAGTATTTT. Variable domain in full (rest from reference TRBV7-9 and TRBJ2-3): DTGVSQNPRHKITKRGQNVTFRCDPISEHNRLYWYRQTLGQGPEFLTYFQNEAQLEKSRLLSDRFSAERPKGSFSTLEIQRTEQGDSAMYLCASSLKGPADTQYFGPGTRLTVL.

The J gene is TRBJ2-3, the V gene TRBV2; D possibly uses TRBD1 or TRBD2 (5 bases each). Germline V gene lookup returns CDR1 SNHLY and CDR2 FYNNEI. V lost 1 base and J 11 bases, leaving 16 bases between the germline ends. CDR3 length: 14 amino acids. DNA of the CDR3: TGTGCCAGCAGTGAAGGAGGGAGCACAGGCGGGCAGTATTTT. Translated: CASSEGGSTGGQYF.

V is TRBV28 and J is TRBJ1-5, with 7 bases aligning to TRBD1. J lost 6 bases, V lost 7 bases, and 12 bases had no gene match. The CDR3 is made up of 15 amino acids. Germline CDR1 and CDR2: MDHEN and SYDVKM. CDR3 region: CASTNLDRASQPQHF. The CDR3 DNA reads as TGTGCCAGCACTAACCTCGACAGGGCTTCTCAGCCCCAGCATTTT.

CDR3 sequence: CASSYEGSADTQYF. DNA of the CDR3: TGTGCCAGCAGTTACGAAGGTTCCGCAGATACGCAGTATTTT. The chain has TRBV6-6 and TRBJ2-3, with D unclear. Trimming took off 2 bases at V and 4 bases at J, with 10 bases between the two ends. Germline CDR1 and CDR2: MNHNY and SVGAGI (reference sequence). This CDR3 has 14 residues.

In this sample, this clonotype turned up once. The rearrangement links TRBV5-1 to TRBJ2-1, with a weak D call TRBD2 (6 bases). With 4 bases removed from V and 2 bases from J, the gap between germline ends came to 13 bases. The CDR3 contains 15 residues. Germline loops: CDR1 SGHRS, CDR2 YFSETQ. The CDR3 DNA follows: TGCGCCAGCAGCGGGACTTCGGACACCTACAATGAGCAGTTCTTC. Protein product: CASSGTSDTYNEQFF. The full variable domain, with the rest looked up from reference TRBV5-1 and TRBJ2-1, is KAGVTQTPRYLIKTRGQQVTLSCSPISGHRSVSWYQQTPGQGLQFLFEYFSETQRNKGNFPGRFSGRQFSNSRSEMNVSTLELGDSALYLCASSGTSDTYNEQFFGPGTRLTVL.

As concerns this clonotype: Germline is not matched at one junction end, which may reflect a read error. The rearrangement links TRBV6-1 to TRBJ1-2, with D unresolved. Germline assignment: CDR1 MNHNS and CDR2 SASEGT. CDR3 length equals 16 residues. The CDR3 DNA reads as TGTGCCAGCAGTGAACTCCCAAGACGCTCTAGTGATGGCCACACCTTC. Its protein product is CASSELPRRSSDGHTF.

This clonotype showed up just a few times. This rearrangement joins TRBV4-2 to TRBJ2-7; D call uncertain. The V end was cut by 2 bases, the J end by 3 bases, with 8 bases between. The CDR3 runs to 13 residues. Germline lookup yields CDR1 LGHNA and CDR2 YNFKEQ. CDR3 residues: CASSQYLRYEQYF. The CDR3 region has the DNA TGTGCCAGCAGCCAATACCTACGCTACGAGCAGTACTTC.